One and the same sample provided the 23 T cell receptor beta chains below, sequenced in a study of blood T cell repertoires in COVID-19 (dated by TCRdb to about 2020). Library prep was done by the immunoSEQ multiplex PCR assay. The table comes from immuneACCESS by way of TCRdb, which keeps in-frame sequences with V and J called. Part of the clones is missing from these tables; in studies checked, under half for an unresolved V gene and the rest for unknown reasons. This sample comprises over 200,000 clones, 70% to 90% of them detected only once. The leading ten clones occupy less than 14% of the sample. Source material: PBMCs or T cells enriched from blood (not recorded which). The receptor source for this set is a young man who had recovered from COVID-19.

The chain links TRBV27 to TRBJ1-2; TRBD1 matches 8 bases. The CDR3 contains 17 residues. CDR1 and CDR2 from the germline V gene are MNHEY and SMNVEV (reference sequence). The V segment lost 6 bases and the J segment 4 bases; nucleotides outside the gene matches: 16. The CDR3 sequence is CASRPAGQGSSFYGYTF. CDR3 nucleotide sequence: TGTGCCAGCAGACCCGCAGGACAGGGTAGTTCTTTCTATGGCTACACCTTC.

The chain joins TRBV28 to TRBJ1-2; D not resolved. CDR1 and CDR2 (germline): MDHEN, SYDVKM. Trimming took off 6 bases at V and 5 bases at J, with 7 bases between the two ends. CDR3 length equals 11 residues. The CDR3 reads CASSQEYGYTF. CDR3 DNA sequence: TGTGCCAGCAGCCAAGAGTATGGCTACACCTTC.

V and J are TRBV28 and TRBJ2-1, with TRBD1 matching 7 bases. Trimming at V came to 5 bases and at J to 4 bases, leaving 11 bases not matched to a gene. This CDR3 has 16 residues. CDR1 and CDR2 (germline): MDHEN, SYDVKM. In DNA, the CDR3 is TGTGCCAGCAGTCCGACACCCGGGACAGCGTACAATGAGCAGTTCTTC. It specifies CASSPTPGTAYNEQFF.

This clone occurred once. The CDR3 loop is CASSPDRGGQPQHF. CDR3 DNA sequence: TGTGCCAGCAGCCCAGACAGGGGCGGGCAGCCCCAGCATTTT. The V call is TRBV7-2, the J call TRBJ1-5; 8 nucleotides line up with TRBD1. V dropped 5 bases and J dropped 7; count of bases not matched to a gene: 7. The CDR3 loop spans 14 amino acids. Germline V CDR1 and CDR2: SGHTA, FQGNSA.

V is TRBV5-5 and J is TRBJ2-7; D perhaps matches TRBD1 (5 bases). From germline, CDR1 is SGHKS and CDR2 YYEKEE (reference sequence). The CDR3 runs to 16 residues. Trimming cost V 4 bases and J 0 bases, with 17 bases left between them. CDR3 DNA sequence: TGTGCCAGCAGCAACAACCCGGCAGGGAACTCCTACGAGCAGTACTTC. Amino acids: CASSNNPAGNSYEQYF.

V usage is TRBV6-5 and J usage is TRBJ2-7; D remains ambiguous. The CDR3 is made up of 13 amino acids. Germline assignment: CDR1 MNHEY and CDR2 SVGAGI. V lost 4 bases and J 3 bases, leaving 10 bases between the germline ends. CDR3: CASSFPGNYEQYF. CDR3 nucleotides: TGTGCCAGCAGTTTTCCGGGTAACTACGAGCAGTACTTC.

The rearrangement joins TRBV19 to TRBJ1-1; D is unclear. CDR1 is LNHDA and CDR2 is SQIVND in the germline V gene (reference sequence). This CDR3 comprises 14 residues. V dropped 2 bases and J dropped 10 bases, with 17 bases sitting between them. The CDR3: CASSILREGGGAFF. For the CDR3, the DNA is TGTGCCAGTAGTATATTAAGGGAGGGCGGAGGAGCTTTCTTT.

The chain uses TRBV30 and TRBJ1-6, with D maybe TRBD1 (6 bases). V lost 0 bases to trimming and J lost 7 bases, with 16 bases between them. The CDR3 is 16 amino acids. CDR1 is GTSNPN and CDR2 is SVGIG in the germline V gene (reference sequence). The CDR3 here is CAWSVPGGPPNSPLHF. DNA of the CDR3: TGTGCCTGGAGTGTACCGGGGGGCCCCCCGAATTCACCCCTCCACTTT.

A single count supports this clone. This chain uses TRBV10-3 with TRBJ1-5; weak D call: TRBD1 (6 bases). This CDR3 contains 15 residues. Germline CDR1 and CDR2: ENHRY and SYGVKD. V gave up 8 bases and J gave up 3 bases, with 17 bases separating them. The CDR3 bases are TGTGCCATCGGCAGACAGGACTCTTACAATCAGCCCCAGCATTTT. It codes for CAIGRQDSYNQPQHF.

This rearrangement joins TRBV7-8 to TRBJ2-7, with D possibly matching TRBD2 (6 bases). The CDR3 runs 17 residues. CDR1 is SGHVS, CDR2 FQNEAQ, per germline. V shed 5 bases and J shed 0 bases, with 20 bases lying between them. CDR3 sequence (DNA): TGTGCCAGCAGCCCTCAAGGGCGGGGATATATCTCCTACGAGCAGTACTTC. Protein product: CASSPQGRGYISYEQYF.

CDR3 in DNA: TGTGCCAGCAGGCCAACAGGGGGCGTCTATGGCTACACCTTC. Translating it yields CASRPTGGVYGYTF. The chain employs TRBV6-5 and TRBJ1-2, with TRBD1 matching 9 bases. The length of the CDR3 is 14 residues. CDR1 MNHEY and CDR2 SVGAGI come from the germline V gene. V shed 6 bases, J shed 4 bases, and the junction held 6 bases outside the gene matches.

The genes are TRBV5-6 and TRBJ2-7; TRBD1 matches 7 bases. The CDR3 is 13 amino acids. The junction had 7 bases not matched to a gene; V was cut back by 5 bases and J by 5 bases. Germline V gives CDR1 SGHDT, CDR2 YYEEEE. This chain's CDR3 is CASRQDRRNEQYF. The CDR3 DNA reads as TGTGCCAGCAGGCAGGACAGGAGGAACGAGCAGTACTTC.

The chain uses TRBV4-2 and TRBJ2-7, with TRBD1 matching 8 bases. Germline V gives CDR1 LGHNA, CDR2 YNFKEQ. V was pared by 1 base and J by 6 bases, with 11 bases of the junction left unmatched. This CDR3 is 16 amino acids long. CDR3 protein: CASSQVGQGNVGEQYF. In nucleotides, the CDR3 is TGTGCCAGCAGCCAAGTTGGACAGGGAAATGTGGGCGAGCAGTACTTC.

The chain couples TRBV30 to TRBJ2-6; possibly TRBD1 for D (6 bases). The germline V gene has CDR1 GTSNPN and CDR2 SVGIG (reference sequence). Trimming removed 8 bases from V and 0 bases from J, with 11 bases in between. This CDR3 spans 14 amino acids. Here the CDR3 reads CAQTGDSGANVLTF. CDR3 bases: TGTGCCCAGACAGGTGACTCTGGGGCCAACGTCCTGACTTTC.

The CDR3 protein is CASAGQRTNYGYTF. CDR3 nucleotide sequence: TGTGCCAGCGCAGGACAGCGCACTAACTATGGCTACACCTTC. This chain joins TRBV2 and TRBJ1-2; D is possibly TRBD1 (6 bases). Germline V CDR1 and CDR2: SNHLY, FYNNEI. Trimming took 8 bases from V and 0 from J, leaving 13 bases between them. The CDR3 extends over 14 amino acids.

CDR3 loop: CASSATTGSSFSSSYEQYF. The CDR3 nucleotides read TGTGCCAGTAGTGCCACGACAGGGTCTTCCTTCTCTAGCTCCTACGAGCAGTACTTC. The chain has TRBV19 and TRBJ2-7, with 7 nucleotides matching TRBD1. Germline V gene sequence: CDR1 LNHDA, CDR2 SQIVND (reference sequence). V gave up 5 bases and J gave up 0 bases; unmatched junction bases: 19. This CDR3 spans 19 amino acids.

This clone was seen only once. The gene calls are TRBV18 and TRBJ2-7, with D perhaps matching TRBD2 (5 bases). Trimming took 4 bases from V and 6 from J, leaving 22 bases between them. Germline CDR1 and CDR2: KGHSH and LQKENI. The CDR3 spans 16 residues. Here the CDR3 DNA reads TGTGCCAGCTCACAAATAAGATCCCCATCGGGGAGCGAGCAGTACTTC. Translating gives CASSQIRSPSGSEQYF.

V and J are TRBV6-5 and TRBJ1-5; 10 nucleotides align to TRBD1. V gave up 6 bases and J gave up 5 bases; unmatched junction bases: 4. CDR3 length: 14 amino acids. Germline loops: CDR1 MNHEY, CDR2 SVGAGI. CDR3 DNA sequence: TGTGCCAGCAGCCCCGGGACAGGGGATCAGCCCCAGCATTTT. It translates to CASSPGTGDQPQHF.

The V and J genes are TRBV28 and TRBJ1-2; maybe TRBD1 (5 bases). Trimming stripped 8 bases from V and 2 bases from J, with 18 bases between. Germline loops: CDR1 MDHEN, CDR2 SYDVKM. The CDR3 spans 15 residues. CDR3 coding DNA: TGTGCCAGCGGCCAGGGCCTATCGGTGAACTATGGCTACACCTTC. Encoded protein: CASGQGLSVNYGYTF.

The chain carries TRBV30 and TRBJ2-1, with 13 bases lining up with TRBD2. The CDR3 consists of 15 residues. The J segment lost 7 bases and the V segment lost 2 bases, leaving 5 bases of the junction unmatched. Germline V gene sequence: CDR1 GTSNPN, CDR2 SVGIG (reference sequence). The CDR3 nucleotides read TGTGCCTGGAGTAGGACTAGCGGGAGACATAATGAGCAGTTCTTC. Translating it yields CAWSRTSGRHNEQFF.

The rearrangement links TRBV7-9 to TRBJ2-3; 11 bases are shared with TRBD2. The CDR3 is made up of 16 amino acids. Germline trimming cut 1 base from V and 6 bases from J; bases unmatched to any gene: 6. The germline V gene has CDR1 SEHNR and CDR2 FQNEAQ (reference sequence). CDR3 protein: CASSLVASGGQDTQYF. CDR3 sequence (DNA): TGTGCCAGCAGCTTAGTAGCTAGCGGGGGGCAGGATACGCAGTATTTT.

This clone was observed a few times. The J gene is TRBJ2-7, the V gene TRBV6-2 or TRBV6-3; 7 bases match TRBD2. The V and J ends lost 6 bases and 0 bases, in that order; junction bases with no gene match: 11. The CDR3 loop spans 16 amino acids. CDR1 MNHEY and CDR2 SVGEGT come from the germline V gene. The chain's CDR3 is CASSDLTAGPSYEQYF. The CDR3 DNA is TGTGCCAGCAGCGACCTCACAGCGGGACCCTCCTACGAGCAGTACTTC.

The chain recombines TRBV30 with TRBJ1-3; tentatively, D is TRBD1 (5 bases). Germline loops: CDR1 GTSNPN, CDR2 SVGIG (reference sequence). Trimming shortened V by 0 bases and J by 4 bases, and 13 bases separated the two germline ends. This CDR3 is built from 15 residues. For the CDR3, the DNA is TGTGCCTGGAGTGTGCGGGGGACTTCGGGAAACACCATATATTTT. Protein sequence: CAWSVRGTSGNTIYF. The variable domain in full, completed from reference TRBV30 and TRBJ1-3, reads SQTIHQWPATLVQPVGSPLSLECTVEGTSNPNLYWYRQAAGRGLQLLFYSVGIGQISSEVPQNLSASRPQDRQFILSSKKLLLSDSGFYLCAWSVRGTSGNTIYFGEGSWLTVV.